Listed here is a single T cell receptor beta chain. Its specificity is unknown. Profiling relied on immunoSEQ multiplex PCR, and the TCRdb table lists in-frame clones only, not all of them. The sample contains roughly 34,000 clones, 78% of which appear only once. The CDR3 contains 17 residues. V gave up 3 bases and J gave up 2 bases, with 14 bases separating them. The V gene's germline CDR1 is KGHSH and CDR2 LQKENI. The data belong to a study of T cells in localized non-small cell lung cancer. Overall study findings and caveats: Among blood samples, higher T cell density accompanied longer overall survival. Uninvolved neighboring lung showed the greatest T cell clonality, exceeding tumor. Within adjacent lung there appeared a median approximately 58 of the top 100 tumor clones.

This sequence originates from a male donor at least 60 years old with stage II squamous cell lung carcinoma. The chain recombines TRBV18 with TRBJ2-6, with a tentative D call TRBD1 (6 bases). The specimen was peripheral blood, collected before any cancer treatment. CDR3 protein: CASSPAGAYAGANVLTF. The CDR3 DNA follows: TGTGCCAGCTCACCCGCAGGGGCCTACGCTGGGGCCAACGTCCTGACTTTC. Supplemented by reference TRBV18 and TRBJ2-6, the full variable domain reads NAGVMQNPRHLVRRRGQEARLRCSPMKGHSHVYWYRQLPEEGLKFMVYLQKENIIDESGMPKERFSAEFPKEGPSILRIQQVVRGDSAAYFCASSPAGAYAGANVLTFGAGSRLTVL.